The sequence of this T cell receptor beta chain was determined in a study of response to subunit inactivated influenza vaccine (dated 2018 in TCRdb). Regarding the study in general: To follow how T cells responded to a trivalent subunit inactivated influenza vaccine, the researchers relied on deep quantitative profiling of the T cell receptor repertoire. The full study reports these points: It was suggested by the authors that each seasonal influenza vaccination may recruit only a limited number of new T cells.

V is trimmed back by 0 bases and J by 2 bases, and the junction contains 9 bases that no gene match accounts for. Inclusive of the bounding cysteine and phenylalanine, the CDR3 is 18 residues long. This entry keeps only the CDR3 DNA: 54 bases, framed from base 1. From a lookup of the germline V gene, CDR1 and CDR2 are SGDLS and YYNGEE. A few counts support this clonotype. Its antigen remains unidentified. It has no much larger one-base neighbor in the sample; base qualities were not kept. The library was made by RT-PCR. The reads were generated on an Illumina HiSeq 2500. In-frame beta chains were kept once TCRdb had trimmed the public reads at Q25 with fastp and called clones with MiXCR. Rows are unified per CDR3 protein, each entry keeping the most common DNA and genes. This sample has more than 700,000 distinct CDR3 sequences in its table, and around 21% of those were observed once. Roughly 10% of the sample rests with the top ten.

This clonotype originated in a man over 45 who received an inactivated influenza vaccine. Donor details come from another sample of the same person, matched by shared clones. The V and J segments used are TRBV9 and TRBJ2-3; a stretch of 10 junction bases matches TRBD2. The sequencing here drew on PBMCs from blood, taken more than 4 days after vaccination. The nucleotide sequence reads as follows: TGTGCCAGCAGCGTAGGCTCTAGCGGGGGCCGCTTCACAGATACGCAGTATTTT. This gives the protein CASSVGSSGGRFTDTQYF.